This paragraph covers one T cell receptor beta chain sequence. The antigen remains unidentified. The read finishes 3 residues shy of the CDR3 end, and the germline J gene is used to complete it. Sequencing used immunoSEQ multiplex PCR; TCRdb keeps in-frame clones, though not all of them. This repertoire includes 30,000 to 35,000 clones. The data belong to a study of T cells in women clearing cervical HPV infection. Study-level information: Case blood drawn at lesion detection; control blood after infection cleared. Study results and caveats: Cases and controls were distinguished at AUC approximately 0.81 by richness and V genes. Unknown T-cell numbers per sample may underlie the richness differences.

V was cut by 2 bases and J by 3 bases, with 6 bases left in between. This CDR3 contains 12 residues. Germline loops: CDR1 SGHRS, CDR2 YFSETQ. The clonotype comes from a woman between 18 and 70 years old with a cervical HPV16 infection that either progressed to CIN3+ or cleared (not recorded which). Sequenced sample: blood buffy coat. This sequence joins TRBV5-1 and TRBJ2-7; D gene uncertain. CDR3 DNA, as far as it was read: TGCGCCAGCAGCTTCACAAGCTACGAG. Protein sequence: CASSFTSYE. From start to end, the CDR3 is CASSFTSYEQYF.